This T cell receptor (beta chain) was profiled in a study of early T cells in non-severe SARS-CoV-2 infection. Background on the study: Sequencing of bulk RNA from unsorted whole blood was done, without chain pairing. Study-level results: Missing private and CD4 specificities, VDJdb matching favored anti-spike CD8 responses.

Germline CDR1 MDHEN, CDR2 SYDVKM. Trimming pared 8 bases from V and 3 bases from J, leaving 11 bases between. The CDR3 has 13 residues. Individual cDNA molecules were tagged with unique molecular identifiers, the study reported. TCRdb called the 5' RACE reads again in MiXCR, with one record for every CDR3 protein. The sample contains some 66,000 distinct CDR3 sequences, less than 15% of which appear only once. This clonotype was recorded a few times. Its target is unknown. The rearrangement uses TRBV28 and TRBJ2-1; D is perhaps TRBD2 (6 bases). Material for sequencing was whole blood. The TCR originated in an adult who was a healthcare worker with PCR-confirmed SARS-CoV-2 infection or an uninfected control (not recorded which). The CDR3 DNA reads TGTGCCAGCCGGGGGACGGTCTACAATGAGCAGTTCTTC. Translated: CASRGTVYNEQFF.